This T cell receptor beta chain was recovered during a study of T-cell memory formation after mild COVID-19. 5'RACE primed at constant segments yielded TCR alpha and TCR beta cDNA libraries bearing sample barcodes and UMIs. TCRdb re-derived calls from the 5' RACE reads in MiXCR, one entry per CDR3 protein. The data contain roughly 510,000 distinct CDR3 sequences, 17% of them singletons. Germline V gene data show CDR1 as GTSNPN and CDR2 as SVGIG (reference sequence). The ends were cut back, 1 base at V and 4 bases at J, with 16 bases in the middle. CDR3 size: 15 residues. The TCR was taken from an adult woman who had mild COVID-19 (a few samples of this study predate the infection). Cell type and time point are not known. Specimen: PBMCs or a T cell subset sorted from them (not recorded which). The V and J genes are TRBV30 and TRBJ2-5; maybe TRBD1 (6 bases). The CDR3 DNA reads TGTGCCTGGAGTGAAGGACAGTGGACGGGAGAGACCCAGTACTTC. It encodes CAWSEGQWTGETQYF.